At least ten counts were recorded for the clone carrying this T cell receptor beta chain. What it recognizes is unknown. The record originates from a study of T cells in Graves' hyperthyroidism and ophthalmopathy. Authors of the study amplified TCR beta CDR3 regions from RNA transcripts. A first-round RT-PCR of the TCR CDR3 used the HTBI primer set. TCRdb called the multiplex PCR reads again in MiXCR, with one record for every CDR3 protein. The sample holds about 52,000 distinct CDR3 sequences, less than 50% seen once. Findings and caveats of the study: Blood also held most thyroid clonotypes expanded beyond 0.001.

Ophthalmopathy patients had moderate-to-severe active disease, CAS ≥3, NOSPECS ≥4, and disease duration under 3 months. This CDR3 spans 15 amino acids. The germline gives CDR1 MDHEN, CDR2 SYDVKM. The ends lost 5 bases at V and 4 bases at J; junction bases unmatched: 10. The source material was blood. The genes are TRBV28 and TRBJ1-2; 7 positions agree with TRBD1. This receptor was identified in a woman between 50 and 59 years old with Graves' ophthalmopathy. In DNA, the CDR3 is TGTGCCAGCAGTAAGGGGCAGGGGGGATTCTATGGCTACACCTTC. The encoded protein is CASSKGQGGFYGYTF.